The 32 T cell receptor beta chains below were found in one sample sequenced in a study of cytomegalovirus exposure and HLA in healthy donors. TCRdb's table, derived via immunoSEQ multiplex PCR, lists solely in-frame clones and lacks some. The profile shows approximately 150,000 clones, approximately 86% of them singletons. The sequencing input was PBMCs. The receptor source for this set is a man aged 18 to 35 in good health and CMV-seropositive.

The gene calls are TRBV27 and TRBJ2-2, with TRBD1 matching over 7 bases. Germline values: CDR1 MNHEY, CDR2 SMNVEV (reference sequence). The CDR3 has 15 residues. The trim removed 5 bases at V and 6 bases at J, leaving 9 bases unmatched. Here the CDR3 reads CASSLDRVSAGELFF. The CDR3 DNA sequence: TGTGCCAGCAGTCTTGACAGGGTGTCGGCCGGGGAGCTGTTTTTT.

CDR3 coding DNA: TGTGCCAGCAGGACAACTAGCGGGAGCACAGATACGCAGTATTTT. Translated, it gives CASRTTSGSTDTQYF. J is TRBJ2-3 and V is TRBV7-7; 9 bases fit TRBD2. With V trimmed by 6 bases and J by 0 bases, 4 bases remained unmatched. This CDR3 is 15 amino acids long. The V gene's germline CDR1 is SSHAT and CDR2 FNYEAQ (reference sequence).

This chain uses TRBV15 with TRBJ1-2; D uncertain. Deletions cut 0 bases from V and 2 bases from J, with 7 bases between. The length of the CDR3 is 14 residues. In germline, CDR1 is LNHNV, CDR2 YYDKDF (reference sequence). CDR3 residues: CATSRDSTNYGYTF. CDR3 nucleotide sequence: TGTGCCACCAGCAGAGATTCCACAAACTATGGCTACACCTTC. The variable domain in full, with the rest retrieved from reference TRBV15 and TRBJ1-2, is DAMVIQNPRYQVTQFGKPVTLSCSQTLNHNVMYWYQQKSSQAPKLLFHYYDKDFNNEADTPDNFQSRRPNTSFCFLDIRSPGLGDTAMYLCATSRDSTNYGYTFGSGTRLTVV.

The V and J genes are TRBV28 and TRBJ1-2, with 12 nucleotides matching TRBD1. Trimming at V came to 6 bases and at J to 7 bases, leaving 6 bases not matched to a gene. Germline loops: CDR1 MDHEN, CDR2 SYDVKM. The CDR3 contains 14 residues. CDR3 in amino acids: CASSVGQGARGYTF. The CDR3 bases are TGTGCCAGCAGCGTGGGACAGGGGGCGCGTGGCTACACCTTC.

The genes are TRBV5-1 and TRBJ1-1; D not resolved. This CDR3 region has 11 residues. The V end lost 7 bases, the J end lost 5 bases, and 9 bases lay between the germline ends. Per germline, CDR1 SGHRS and CDR2 YFSETQ. CDR3 in amino acids: CASSGGTEAFF. CDR3 in DNA: TGCGCCAGCTCGGGAGGGACTGAAGCTTTCTTT.

There are a few counts of this clone. The chain combines TRBV7-9 with TRBJ1-2; D is uncertain. The germline CDR1 and CDR2 sequences are SEHNR and FQNEAQ (reference sequence). The CDR3 extends over 11 amino acids. V was cut by 5 bases and J by 8 bases, with 9 bases left in between. For the CDR3, the DNA is TGTGCCAGCAGCCCCCTGGGCGGCTACACCTTC. Translating it yields CASSPLGGYTF.

Points on this clone: Relative to the germline gene, one junction end is altered; a read error may explain this. The chain links TRBV7-7 to TRBJ2-3; 13 positions match TRBD2. Germline CDR1 is SSHAT and CDR2 is FNYEAQ (reference sequence). CDR3 length: 17 amino acids. CDR3 in DNA: TGTGCTAGCAGCTTAGGTCGGGGACTAGCGGGGTCGAATACGCAGTATTTT. This translates into CASSLGRGLAGSNTQYF.

The V and J genes are TRBV27 and TRBJ1-1; no reliable D call. The V gene's germline CDR1 is MNHEY and CDR2 SMNVEV (reference sequence). The CDR3 spans 13 residues. The V end lost 5 bases, the J end lost 1 base, and 8 bases lay between the germline ends. CDR3 sequence reads: CASSRRENTEAFF. As DNA, the CDR3 is TGTGCCAGCAGTCGGAGGGAGAACACTGAAGCTTTCTTT.

The CDR3 DNA sequence: TGCGCCAGCACTTACACAGGCGGGGGCCGGGGGAACGAGCAGTACTTC. This encodes CASTYTGGGRGNEQYF. The V call is TRBV10-2, the J call TRBJ2-7; tentative D call: TRBD2 (7 bases). Deletions cut 7 bases from V and 5 bases from J, with 24 bases between. The CDR3 has 16 amino acids. The germline V gene encodes CDR1 WSHSY and CDR2 SAAADI.

The gene calls are TRBV30 and TRBJ2-7; TRBD2 is a possible D gene (6 bases). Germline loops: CDR1 GTSNPN, CDR2 SVGIG (reference sequence). Trimming cost V 2 bases and J 4 bases, with 9 bases left between them. This CDR3 has 12 residues. The CDR3: CAWSRGGYEQYF. CDR3 nucleotides: TGTGCCTGGAGTCGTGGGGGGTACGAGCAGTACTTC.

The CDR3 DNA sequence: TGTGCCAGCAGCACTAGGACGGTGACCTCCTACGAGCAGTACTTC. Translating it yields CASSTRTVTSYEQYF. The V and J genes are TRBV5-8 and TRBJ2-7; tentative D call: TRBD2 (5 bases). CDR3 length equals 15 residues. The V end lost 4 bases, the J end lost 0 bases, and 14 bases lay between the germline ends. CDR1 is SGHTS and CDR2 is YDEGEE in the germline V gene.

V usage is TRBV27 and J usage is TRBJ2-1; 7 bases agree with TRBD1. This CDR3 has 15 residues. Looked up from germline, CDR1 is MNHEY and CDR2 is SMNVEV (reference sequence). The junction had 4 bases not matched to a gene; V was cut back by 2 bases and J by 3 bases. The CDR3 sequence is CASSLGGQSYNEQFF. The CDR3 region has the DNA TGTGCCAGCAGTTTAGGGGGACAGAGCTACAATGAGCAGTTCTTC.

The J gene is TRBJ1-2, the V gene TRBV5-5; 8 bases line up with TRBD1. CDR3 length equals 15 residues. Trimming cost V 2 bases and J 6 bases; bases outside gene matches: 9. Germline V lookup: CDR1 SGHKS, CDR2 YYEKEE (reference sequence). The CDR3 protein is CASSLGAGTGHGYTF. The CDR3 coding sequence is TGTGCCAGCAGCTTAGGAGCAGGGACAGGACATGGCTACACCTTC.

V usage is TRBV14 and J usage is TRBJ2-7; 12 nucleotides align to TRBD2. CDR1 is SGHDN and CDR2 is FVKESK in the germline V gene. The V segment lost 0 bases and the J segment 4 bases; nucleotides outside the gene matches: 7. This CDR3 has 17 amino acids. The CDR3 DNA follows: TGTGCCAGCAGCCAAGATCGGCGGACTAGCGGGACATACGAGCAGTACTTC. Protein: CASSQDRRTSGTYEQYF.

V usage is TRBV5-6 and J usage is TRBJ1-1; no reliable D call. The CDR3 has 15 amino acids. Germline assignment: CDR1 SGHDT and CDR2 YYEEEE. V was cut by 2 bases and J by 8 bases, with 19 bases left in between. The DNA for the CDR3 is TGTGCCAGCAGCTTTTTTGAGGGTCGAGGAGGCGAAGCTTTCTTT. Its translation is CASSFFEGRGGEAFF.

This rearrangement joins TRBV5-1 to TRBJ1-6, with D tentatively TRBD1 (5 bases). The germline V gene has CDR1 SGHRS and CDR2 YFSETQ. The V and J ends lost 0 bases and 7 bases respectively, with 8 bases between them. This CDR3 is 14 amino acids long. The CDR3 DNA reads as TGCGCCAGCAGCTTGGACCAGGGAAATTCACCCCTCCACTTT. Amino acids: CASSLDQGNSPLHF.

V usage is TRBV15 and J usage is TRBJ2-3; maybe TRBD1 (6 bases). V dropped 1 base and J dropped 6 bases, with 14 bases sitting between them. CDR3 size: 15 residues. CDR1 and CDR2 from the germline V gene are LNHNV and YYDKDF (reference sequence). The CDR3: CATSRVVRGADTQYF. The CDR3 bases are TGTGCCACCAGCAGAGTGGTCAGGGGAGCGGATACGCAGTATTTT.

In this sample, this clone turned up a few times. The chain carries TRBV19 and TRBJ1-2; 11 nucleotides line up with TRBD1. The V segment lost 5 bases and the J segment 6 bases; nucleotides outside the gene matches: 2. The CDR3 sequence is 13 residues long. In germline, CDR1 is LNHDA, CDR2 SQIVND (reference sequence). As DNA, the CDR3 is TGTGCCAGTAGTCCGGACAGGGGGCATGGCTACACCTTC. Amino acid sequence: CASSPDRGHGYTF. Looking up the rest from reference TRBV19 and TRBJ1-2 gives the full variable domain: DGGITQSPKYLFRKEGQNVTLSCEQNLNHDAMYWYRQDPGQGLRLIYYSQIVNDFQKGDIAEGYSVSREKKESFPLTVTSAQKNPTAFYLCASSPDRGHGYTFGSGTRLTVV.

The DNA of the CDR3 is TGTGCCAGCAGCCCCAGCCCTAACAGAGAAGCTTTCTTT. Protein product: CASSPSPNREAFF. The rearrangement uses TRBV7-3 and TRBJ1-1; D gene uncertain. The CDR3 length is 13 residues. CDR1 and CDR2 from the germline V gene are SGHTA and FQGTGA. Trimming stripped 5 bases from V and 8 bases from J, with 15 bases between.

The gene calls are TRBV6-4 and TRBJ2-1; 11 bases agree with TRBD2. From germline, CDR1 is MRHNA and CDR2 SNTAGT. The length of the CDR3 is 16 residues. V lost 3 bases to trimming and J lost 4 bases; unmatched junction nucleotides: 5. CDR3 in amino acids: CASSDSGLADYNEQFF. CDR3 coding DNA: TGTGCCAGCAGTGATTCGGGACTAGCGGATTACAATGAGCAGTTCTTC.

The V gene is TRBV27, the J gene TRBJ1-1; no firm D call. In germline, CDR1 is MNHEY, CDR2 SMNVEV (reference sequence). This CDR3 contains 14 residues. Trimming cost V 1 base and J 4 bases, with 10 bases left between them. Here the CDR3 DNA reads TGTGCCAGCAGTTTATTTCGGGGATTCACTGAAGCTTTCTTT. Translated: CASSLFRGFTEAFF.

The chain uses TRBV5-1 and TRBJ2-7, with D unclear. Trimming pared 3 bases from V and 2 bases from J, leaving 9 bases between. Germline V lookup: CDR1 SGHRS, CDR2 YFSETQ. This CDR3 contains 13 residues. The CDR3, as DNA: TGCGCCAGCAGCTCCGGGTCTGCCTACGAGCAGTACTTC. Amino acid sequence: CASSSGSAYEQYF.

This chain connects TRBV27 to TRBJ1-1; 9 positions match TRBD1. Germline V gives CDR1 MNHEY, CDR2 SMNVEV (reference sequence). The CDR3 spans 15 residues. Trimming cost V 3 bases and J 3 bases; bases outside gene matches: 5. The CDR3 DNA is TGTGCCAGCAGTTTCCAGGGACAGGGATACACTGAAGCTTTCTTT. Its translation: CASSFQGQGYTEAFF.

The J gene is TRBJ1-4, the V gene TRBV6-5; D is possibly TRBD1 (5 bases). V dropped 2 bases and J dropped 7 bases, with 17 bases sitting between them. This CDR3 comprises 16 residues. Germline-derived CDR1 and CDR2 are MNHEY and SVGAGI. The CDR3 loop reads CASSYRGDLGGEKLFF. The CDR3 DNA reads as TGTGCCAGCAGTTACCGGGGAGACCTCGGGGGTGAAAAACTGTTTTTT.

This chain joins TRBV6-6 and TRBJ1-1; no definite D call. The CDR3 has 13 amino acids. The ends were cut back, 3 bases at V and 4 bases at J, with 9 bases in the middle. In germline, CDR1 is MNHNY, CDR2 SVGAGI (reference sequence). This chain's CDR3 is CASSYIVSTEAFF. In DNA form, the CDR3 reads TGTGCCAGCAGTTATATCGTCAGCACTGAAGCTTTCTTT.

This chain uses TRBV27 with TRBJ1-3, with D tentatively TRBD1 (5 bases). The CDR3 loop spans 18 amino acids. Germline loops: CDR1 MNHEY, CDR2 SMNVEV (reference sequence). Trimming pared 0 bases from V and 0 bases from J, leaving 15 bases between. The CDR3 nucleotides are TGTGCCAGCAGTTTATCAGGGCAGGGCCCGAGCTCTGGAAACACCATATATTTT. This gives the protein CASSLSGQGPSSGNTIYF.

Remarks on this clone: At one end, the junction sequence differs from germline, possibly due to a read error. The V call is TRBV7-7, the J call TRBJ2-7, with D perhaps matching TRBD2 (7 bases). Germline loops: CDR1 SSHAT, CDR2 FNYEAQ (reference sequence). The CDR3 runs 14 residues. DNA for the CDR3: TGTGCTAGCAGCCCAGGGGAGGGGTACTACGAGCAGTACTTC. Protein product: CASSPGEGYYEQYF.

DNA for the CDR3: TGTGCCAGCAGTGATTCCGACCGGGGTGAAGCTTTCTTT. As protein: CASSDSDRGEAFF. The chain is built from TRBV6-4 and TRBJ1-1; D ambiguous. Between the trimmed V and J ends, which lost 3 bases and 7 bases, there was a span of 12 bases. Germline values: CDR1 MRHNA, CDR2 SNTAGT. The CDR3 length is 13 residues.

This chain connects TRBV7-2 to TRBJ1-2, with 8 bases aligning to TRBD1. This CDR3 is built from 15 residues. In germline, CDR1 is SGHTA, CDR2 FQGNSA. The V gene end was trimmed by 5 bases and the J gene end by 6 bases; junction bases not matched to a gene: 11. The CDR3, as DNA: TGTGCCAGCAGCCTGACGTTGGCAGGGGGCGATGGCTACACCTTC. Translation: CASSLTLAGGDGYTF.

The rearrangement links TRBV9 to TRBJ2-1; TRBD1 might be the D (5 bases). V was shortened by 2 bases and J by 1 base, with 13 bases between the two germline ends. Germline assignment: CDR1 SGDLS and CDR2 YYNGEE. The CDR3 sequence is 16 residues long. CDR3 in amino acids: CASSVMERTSYNEQFF. The CDR3 bases are TGTGCCAGCAGCGTGATGGAACGGACATCCTACAATGAGCAGTTCTTC. Complete variable domain (other parts from reference TRBV9 and TRBJ2-1): DSGVTQTPKHLITATGQRVTLRCSPRSGDLSVYWYQQSLDQGLQFLIQYYNGEERAKGNILERFSAQQFPDLHSELNLSSLELGDSALYFCASSVMERTSYNEQFFGPGTRLTVL.

This rearrangement joins TRBV2 to TRBJ1-2; possible D gene TRBD1, 6 bases. The germline V and J ends were trimmed by 5 bases and 8 bases, with 15 bases remaining between them. Germline V lookup: CDR1 SNHLY, CDR2 FYNNEI. This CDR3 has 13 residues. In DNA, the CDR3 is TGTGCCAGCAGTTGGGACACATCCTGGGGCTACACCTTC. It specifies CASSWDTSWGYTF. Full variable domain (remainder filled in from reference TRBV2 and TRBJ1-2): EPEVTQTPSHQVTQMGQEVILRCVPISNHLYFYWYRQILGQKVEFLVSFYNNEISEKSEIFDDQFSVERPDGSNFTLKIRSTKLEDSAMYFCASSWDTSWGYTFGSGTRLTVV.

The V gene is TRBV4-1, the J gene TRBJ2-1, with TRBD2 matching over 10 bases. The CDR3 is 16 residues long. With V trimmed by 6 bases and J by 9 bases, 14 bases remained unmatched. Germline assignment: CDR1 MGHRA and CDR2 YSYEKL. DNA of the CDR3: TGCGCCAGCAGAGAGAGGCTAGCGGGAGATAGGGTTGAGCAGTTCTTC. Translation gives CASRERLAGDRVEQFF.